The source of this T cell receptor (beta chain) is a study of CD8 T cells in ankylosing spondylitis. General study results and limits: Previously reported in reactive arthritis synovial fluid and blood were some of the motif variants. About 8 highly homologous variants made up a TCR beta motif, and this motif appeared characteristic of ankylosing spondylitis blood.

Each CDR3 protein gets one entry after TCRdb re-called the 5' RACE reads with MiXCR. There are hundreds of thousands of distinct CDR3 sequences in the sample; roughly a sixth occur only once, and 0.85% to 1.3% lies in the top ten. This clonotype was detected only a few times. Its antigen is unidentified. The sequence was obtained from a male donor with ankylosing spondylitis. Sequencing was carried out using blood, either unsorted or a sorted T cell fraction (not recorded which).

The CDR3 nucleotides read TGTGCCAGCAGCTTTATAGACAGGGGCGAGCAGTACTTC. As protein: CASSFIDRGEQYF. V usage is TRBV11-2 and J usage is TRBJ2-7, with 8 bases fitting TRBD1. The germline CDR1 and CDR2 sequences are SGHAT and FQNNGV. The CDR3 consists of 13 residues. The ends lost 3 bases at V and 6 bases at J; junction bases unmatched: 4.